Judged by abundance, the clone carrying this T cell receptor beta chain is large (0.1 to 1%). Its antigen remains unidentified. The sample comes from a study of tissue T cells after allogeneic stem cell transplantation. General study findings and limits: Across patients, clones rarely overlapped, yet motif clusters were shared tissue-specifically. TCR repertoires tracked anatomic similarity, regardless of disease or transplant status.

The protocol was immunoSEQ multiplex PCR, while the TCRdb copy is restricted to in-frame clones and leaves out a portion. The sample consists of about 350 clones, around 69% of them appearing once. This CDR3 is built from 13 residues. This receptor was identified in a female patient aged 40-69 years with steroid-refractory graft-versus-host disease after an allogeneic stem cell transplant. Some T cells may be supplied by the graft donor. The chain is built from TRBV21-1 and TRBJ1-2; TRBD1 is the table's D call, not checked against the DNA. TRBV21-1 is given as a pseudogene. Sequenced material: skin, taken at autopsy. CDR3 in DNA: TGTGCCAGCAGCAAACCCAGGGGCTATGGCTACACCTTC. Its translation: CASSKPRGYGYTF.